These T cell receptor beta chains were read from a single sample in a study of CD4 T cells in relation to SARS-CoV-2 and coronaviruses. Assay used: immunoSEQ multiplex PCR; TCRdb lists only in-frame clones, some missing. Of 50,000 to 70,000 clones in the sample, 85% to 90% were seen once. Sequenced: memory CD4+ T cells from PBMCs. Receptor source: a human donor in good health. The CDR3 runs from the conserved cysteine through the conserved F or W. A D gene is named only where the DNA matches it firmly. The size of a clone is reported for some rows only, either as once, few or many, or as a class for expanded clones.

TRBV7-9	TRBD1	TRBJ2-5	NA	CASSPGTGGRGETQYF	TGTGCCAGCAGCCCCGGGACAGGGGGACGAGGAGAGACCCAGTACTTC
TRBV19	TRBD1	TRBJ1-1	NA	CASGRQGATEAFF	TGTGCCAGTGGCAGACAGGGGGCCACTGAAGCTTTCTTT
TRBV5-4	TRBD2	TRBJ2-2	NA	CASSPGGLARTGELFF	TGTGCCAGCAGCCCAGGGGGACTAGCGAGAACCGGGGAGCTGTTTTTT
TRBV29-1	TRBD1	TRBJ2-5	NA	CSVIRTGKETQYF	TGCAGCGTTATAAGGACAGGGAAAGAGACCCAGTACTTC
TRBV4-1	NA	TRBJ1-1	few	CASSQDPVGPLGNTEAFF	TGCGCCAGCAGCCAAGACCCCGTGGGACCATTGGGGAACACTGAAGCTTTCTTT
TRBV18	TRBD1	TRBJ1-1	NA	CASSPRTGEDSEAFF	TGTGCCAGCTCACCTCGTACAGGGGAAGACTCTGAAGCTTTCTTT
TRBV30	NA	TRBJ2-6	NA	CAWSVPYSTGANVLTF	TGTGCCTGGAGTGTACCCTACAGTACTGGGGCCAACGTCCTGACTTTC
TRBV7-7	TRBD1	TRBJ1-5	NA	CASSSWDRGDDQPQHF	TGTGCCAGCAGCTCCTGGGACAGGGGGGATGATCAGCCCCAGCATTTT
TRBV5-1	TRBD1	TRBJ1-4	NA	CASSFLSGTGVEKLFF	TGCGCCAGCAGCTTCCTTTCCGGGACAGGGGTTGAAAAACTGTTTTTT
TRBV30	TRBD1	TRBJ1-3	NA	CAWSYYDRAAENTIYF	TGTGCCTGGAGTTACTACGACAGGGCCGCGGAAAACACCATATATTTT
TRBV19	NA	TRBJ1-6	NA	CASSTEAPLHF	TGTGCCAGTAGTACCGAGGCACCCCTCCACTTT
TRBV5-5	NA	TRBJ1-1	NA	CASSLTTAPDAFF	TGTGCCAGCAGCTTGACGACGGCCCCGGATGCTTTCTTT
TRBV28	TRBD1	TRBJ1-4	NA	CASSSSGQGAGEKLFF	TGTGCCAGCAGTAGCTCGGGACAGGGAGCAGGTGAAAAACTGTTTTTT
TRBV2	NA	TRBJ1-5	NA	CASSEGQGEQPQHF	TGTGCCAGCAGTGAAGGGCAGGGAGAACAGCCCCAGCATTTT
TRBV28	NA	TRBJ1-1	NA	CASSLFRLMNTEAFF	TGTGCCAGCAGTTTATTTCGGTTGATGAACACTGAAGCTTTCTTT
TRBV19	NA	TRBJ1-1	NA	CASSIRWEGGSSEAFF	TGTGCCAGTAGTATAAGGTGGGAGGGAGGATCCTCTGAAGCTTTCTTT
TRBV6-5	NA	TRBJ2-7	NA	CASSPRGAYEQYF	TGTGCCAGCAGTCCCAGGGGGGCCTACGAGCAGTACTTC
TRBV3-1/TRBV3-2	NA	TRBJ1-2	NA	CASSFSGSGYTF	TGTGCCAGCAGCTTCTCGGGAAGCGGCTACACCTTC
TRBV2	NA	TRBJ2-2	once	CASSEEMGAGTGELFF	TGTGCCAGCAGTGAAGAGATGGGGGCAGGCACCGGGGAGCTGTTTTTT
TRBV5-1	NA	TRBJ2-4	once	CASSLAGGDMNIQYF	TGCGCCAGCAGCTTGGCGGGCGGGGATATGAACATTCAGTACTTC
TRBV6-6	NA	TRBJ1-2	NA	CASSPRGGHYGYTF	TGTGCCAGCAGCCCCCGAGGGGGGCACTATGGCTACACCTTC
TRBV11-3	NA	TRBJ2-7	NA	CASSSRYEQYF	TGTGCCAGCAGCTCGCGCTACGAGCAGTACTTC
TRBV5-1	NA	TRBJ2-7	NA	CASSLGWAVSSYEQYF	TGCGCCAGCAGCTTGGGGTGGGCAGTAAGCTCCTACGAGCAGTACTTC
TRBV2	NA	TRBJ2-5	once	CASSGQETQYF	TGTGCCAGCAGCGGCCAAGAGACCCAGTACTTC
TRBV5-1	NA	TRBJ1-2	NA	CASSLAPVDYGYTF	TGCGCCAGCAGCTTGGCCCCTGTGGACTATGGCTACACCTTC
TRBV4-3	TRBD1	TRBJ1-2	NA	CASSQAYPGQYYGYTF	TGCGCCAGCAGCCAAGCGTATCCGGGACAGTACTATGGCTACACCTTC
TRBV18	NA	TRBJ2-3	NA	CASSPGVNTDTQYF	TGTGCCAGCTCACCGGGGGTTAACACAGATACGCAGTATTTT
TRBV6-5	NA	TRBJ1-1	NA	CASSYSYGAEAFF	TGTGCCAGCAGTTACTCGTATGGGGCGGAAGCTTTCTTT
TRBV5-6	NA	TRBJ1-2	NA	CASSPPTGHMGGYTF	TGTGCCAGCAGCCCTCCGACAGGACATATGGGGGGCTACACCTTC
TRBV9	NA	TRBJ1-2	few	CASSGRTVSYGYTF	TGTGCCAGCAGCGGAAGGACAGTTTCCTATGGCTACACCTTC
TRBV6-1	NA	TRBJ1-1	NA	CASSDQQRLSEAFF	TGTGCCAGCAGTGACCAACAGCGACTTAGTGAAGCTTTCTTT
TRBV5-1	TRBD1	TRBJ2-1	NA	CATFAGGAGDEQFF	TGCGCCACCTTTGCAGGGGGCGCAGGTGATGAGCAGTTCTTC
TRBV9	TRBD2	TRBJ2-5	NA	CASSVSSGSVVAGQETQYF	TGTGCCAGCAGCGTTTCCAGCGGGAGTGTCGTGGCCGGGCAAGAGACCCAGTACTTC
TRBV3-1/TRBV3-2	NA	TRBJ2-3	NA	CASSPGQSGSTDTQYF	TGTGCCAGCAGCCCCGGCCAGAGTGGGAGCACAGATACGCAGTATTTT
TRBV3-1/TRBV3-2	NA	TRBJ1-6	few	CASSRDNSPLHF	TGTGCCAGCAGCCGAGATAATTCACCCCTCCACTTT
TRBV2	NA	TRBJ2-3	NA	CASSESRYTDTQYF	TGTGCCAGCAGTGAAAGCAGGTACACAGATACGCAGTATTTT
TRBV7-2	TRBD2	TRBJ2-5	NA	CASSPVRGGETQYF	TGTGCCAGCAGCCCCGTGCGGGGGGGGGAGACCCAGTACTTC
TRBV19	NA	TRBJ1-6	NA	CASSIPTVPLHF	TGTGCCAGTAGTATTCCGACAGTCCCCCTCCACTTT
TRBV12-3/TRBV12-4	NA	TRBJ2-2	NA	CASSLVPGELFF	TGTGCCAGCAGTTTGGTCCCCGGGGAGCTGTTTTTT
TRBV9	NA	TRBJ2-3	NA	CASSVASYTDTQYF	TGTGCCAGCAGCGTAGCGAGCTACACAGATACGCAGTATTTT
TRBV4-2	NA	TRBJ2-7	NA	CASSQVARNEQYF	TGTGCCAGCAGCCAAGTAGCCAGAAACGAGCAGTACTTC
TRBV6-5	TRBD2	TRBJ2-3	NA	CASSYSGGAADTQYF	TGTGCCAGCAGTTACTCCGGGGGGGCCGCAGATACGCAGTATTTT
TRBV21-1	NA	TRBJ2-7	NA	CASSASRDEKETYEQYF	TGTGCCAGCAGCGCGAGCCGGGACGAAAAAGAAACCTACGAGCAGTACTTC
TRBV11-2	NA	TRBJ1-2	NA	CASSSSNYGYTF	TGTGCCAGCAGCTCCTCTAACTATGGCTACACCTTC
TRBV6-2/TRBV6-3	TRBD2	TRBJ2-7	NA	CASSDSSGSTYEQYF	TGTGCCAGCAGTGATTCCAGCGGGAGTACCTACGAGCAGTACTTC